One sample yielded the 20 T cell receptor beta chains listed below, sequenced in a study of OX40 agonist ivuxolimab in advanced cancers. The assay was immunoSEQ multiplex PCR, and TCRdb's table has in-frame clones only and misses some. The repertoire consists of around 84,000 clones, with 85% to 95% occurring once and the leading ten covering around 10%. Sequencing was performed on CD4+ or CD8+ T cells sorted from blood, taken in a trial of the OX40 agonist ivuxolimab. These receptors were obtained from an adult with an advanced solid tumor such as melanoma, head and neck, liver or kidney cancer.

J is TRBJ2-1 and V is TRBV4-1, with D possibly being TRBD2 (7 bases). The CDR3 contains 15 residues. Germline values: CDR1 MGHRA, CDR2 YSYEKL. Between the trimmed V and J ends, which lost 4 bases and 0 bases, there was a span of 10 bases. Here the CDR3 DNA reads TGCGCCAGCAGCCTGGGGGGGGCCTCCTACAATGAGCAGTTCTTC. Protein sequence: CASSLGGASYNEQFF.

This clone was found a few times. The chain uses TRBV27 and TRBJ1-2; D possibly corresponds to TRBD1 (6 bases). CDR1 MNHEY and CDR2 SMNVEV come from the germline V gene (reference sequence). The CDR3 runs to 14 residues. V lost 6 bases to trimming and J lost 2 bases, with 13 bases between them. The CDR3 bases are TGTGCCAGCAGCCTAGGGGGGGAAAACTATGGCTACACCTTC. Amino acid sequence: CASSLGGENYGYTF.

This clone was counted once. The CDR3 does not end in the conserved phenylalanine or tryptophan, so this is likely a read error. The rearrangement uses TRBV11-2 and TRBJ2-3; the D gene is possibly TRBD2 (7 bases). In germline, CDR1 is SGHAT, CDR2 FQNNGV. V shed 5 bases and J shed 4 bases, with 22 bases lying between them. This CDR3 has 17 amino acids. The CDR3 loop reads CASSPSWREGGADTQYL. CDR3 DNA sequence: TGTGCCAGCAGCCCGAGTTGGAGAGAAGGGGGGGCAGATACGCAGTATCTT.

The chain carries TRBV7-8 and TRBJ2-5; the D gene could be TRBD1 or TRBD2 (5 bases each). Trimming shortened V by 1 base and J by 6 bases, and 12 bases separated the two germline ends. Germline CDR1 reads SGHVS; CDR2 reads FQNEAQ. The CDR3 runs 14 residues. The CDR3 DNA reads TGTGCCAGCAGCTTAGATAGCAGGGAGAAGACCCAGTACTTC. Translation gives CASSLDSREKTQYF.

This chain links TRBV4-1 with TRBJ2-1; 15 bases are shared with TRBD2. Looked up from germline, CDR1 is MGHRA and CDR2 is YSYEKL. V was pared by 4 bases and J by 4 bases, with 5 bases of the junction left unmatched. This CDR3 has 17 amino acids. The chain's CDR3 is CASSPGLAGGLYNEQFF. The CDR3 coding sequence is TGCGCCAGCAGCCCCGGACTAGCGGGGGGGCTTTACAATGAGCAGTTCTTC.

This clone was recorded only once. This chain's CDR3 is CASSLRQGASYGYTF. The CDR3 DNA is TGTGCCAGCAGCCTCCGACAGGGGGCTAGCTATGGCTACACCTTC. This chain joins TRBV9 and TRBJ1-2; TRBD1 aligns across 10 bases. V lost 4 bases, J lost 4 bases, and 7 bases stayed unmatched. CDR1 SGDLS and CDR2 YYNGEE come from the germline V gene. The CDR3 extends over 15 amino acids. Combining the CDR3 with reference TRBV9 and TRBJ1-2 gives the whole variable domain DSGVTQTPKHLITATGQRVTLRCSPRSGDLSVYWYQQSLDQGLQFLIQYYNGEERAKGNILERFSAQQFPDLHSELNLSSLELGDSALYFCASSLRQGASYGYTFGSGTRLTVV.

This chain connects TRBV19 to TRBJ1-3; D uncertain. Germline V lookup: CDR1 LNHDA, CDR2 SQIVND (reference sequence). V was cut by 3 bases and J by 4 bases, with 10 bases left in between. The CDR3 has 14 residues. In DNA form, the CDR3 reads TGTGCCAGTAGTATCGAGGGTTCAGGAAACACCATATATTTT. Translation gives CASSIEGSGNTIYF.

V gene TRBV12-5 combines with J gene TRBJ2-7; unclear D gene. The germline gives CDR1 LGHNT, CDR2 FRNRAP. Trimming removed 5 bases from V and 2 bases from J, with 4 bases in between. The CDR3 is 11 residues long. The CDR3 coding sequence is TGTGCTAGTGGTCCCGCCTACGAGCAGTACTTC. This translates into CASGPAYEQYF.

The J gene is TRBJ1-1, the V gene TRBV5-5; 7 nucleotides line up with TRBD1. Germline CDR1 reads SGHKS; CDR2 reads YYEKEE (reference sequence). This CDR3 region has 14 residues. V was pared by 4 bases and J by 6 bases, with 9 bases of the junction left unmatched. DNA for the CDR3: TGTGCCAGCAGCGGATCAGGGGGTCTCCCTGAAGCTTTCTTT. Its translation: CASSGSGGLPEAFF. Filled out from reference TRBV5-5 and TRBJ1-1, the complete variable domain reads DAGVTQSPTHLIKTRGQQVTLRCSPISGHKSVSWYQQVLGQGPQFIFQYYEKEERGRGNFPDRFSARQFPNYSSELNVNALLLGDSALYLCASSGSGGLPEAFFGQGTRLTVV.

The chain carries TRBV7-9 and TRBJ2-7, with D perhaps assigned TRBD1 or TRBD2 (5 bases each). The germline V and J ends were trimmed by 1 base and 0 bases, with 16 bases remaining between them. Germline-derived CDR1 and CDR2 are SEHNR and FQNEAQ (reference sequence). The CDR3 extends over 17 amino acids. DNA of the CDR3: TGTGCCAGCAGCTTAGTGGACGGGGACGCCGCCTCCTACGAGCAGTACTTC. Translation: CASSLVDGDAASYEQYF. Together with reference TRBV7-9 and TRBJ2-7, the CDR3 gives the full variable domain: DTGVSQNPRHKITKRGQNVTFRCDPISEHNRLYWYRQTLGQGPEFLTYFQNEAQLEKSRLLSDRFSAERPKGSFSTLEIQRTEQGDSAMYLCASSLVDGDAASYEQYFGPGTRLTVT.

The table lists this clone with a few counts. The chain recombines TRBV5-8 with TRBJ1-3, with D possibly TRBD1 on 6 matching bases. The V end was cut by 4 bases, the J end by 0 bases, with 17 bases between. Looked up from germline, CDR1 is SGHTS and CDR2 is YDEGEE. The length of the CDR3 is 17 residues. The DNA of the CDR3 is TGTGCCAGCAGCAATCGGGACACATACACCTCTGGAAACACCATATATTTT. Its translation: CASSNRDTYTSGNTIYF.

V gene TRBV19 combines with J gene TRBJ2-1, with D hard to call. The ends were cut back, 3 bases at V and 0 bases at J, with 9 bases in the middle. The CDR3 spans 15 residues. Per germline, CDR1 LNHDA and CDR2 SQIVND (reference sequence). This CDR3 is CASSIGVSSYNEQFF. CDR3 nucleotides: TGTGCCAGTAGTATTGGTGTCAGCTCCTACAATGAGCAGTTCTTC.

V gene TRBV11-2 combines with J gene TRBJ2-7, with D maybe TRBD1 (5 bases). Germline V gives CDR1 SGHAT, CDR2 FQNNGV. V lost 5 bases, J lost 2 bases, and 16 bases lay in between. The length of the CDR3 is 15 residues. The CDR3 coding sequence is TGTGCCAGCAGCACCCGACAGAAAACAACCTACGAGCAGTACTTC. It specifies CASSTRQKTTYEQYF.

This clone was seen a few times. Written as DNA, the CDR3 is TGTGCCAGCATGGTTAGCTGGGGGATCACTGAAGCTTTCTTT. Translated: CASMVSWGITEAFF. V and J are TRBV11-2 and TRBJ1-1; possibly TRBD1 for D (5 bases). Trimming pared 7 bases from V and 4 bases from J, leaving 16 bases between. CDR1 and CDR2 (germline): SGHAT, FQNNGV. The CDR3 spans 14 residues.

The rearrangement links TRBV5-1 to TRBJ1-1; 7 bases map to TRBD1. This CDR3 comprises 13 residues. From germline, CDR1 is SGHRS and CDR2 YFSETQ. The V gene end was trimmed by 4 bases and the J gene end by 5 bases; junction bases not matched to a gene: 5. Here the CDR3 DNA reads TGCGCCAGCAGCCTCTACAGGGGTACTGAAGCTTTCTTT. Translating gives CASSLYRGTEAFF.

The chain combines TRBV7-3 with TRBJ2-3, with D unresolved. Germline V gene data show CDR1 as SGHTA and CDR2 as FQGTGA. The CDR3 length is 13 residues. With 1 base removed from V and 6 bases from J, the gap between germline ends came to 8 bases. The CDR3 loop is CASSLIIGDTQYF. In DNA, the CDR3 is TGTGCCAGCAGCTTAATCATAGGGGATACGCAGTATTTT.

The chain joins TRBV6-5 to TRBJ1-3, with 7 bases aligning to TRBD1. Germline CDR1 and CDR2: MNHEY and SVGAGI. With V trimmed by 6 bases and J by 4 bases, 9 bases remained unmatched. This CDR3 has 15 residues. The CDR3 DNA follows: TGTGCCAGCAGCCAGGACAGGAACCCAGGAAACACCATATATTTT. Translated, it gives CASSQDRNPGNTIYF.

V is TRBV19 and J is TRBJ2-1, with D possibly TRBD2 on 5 matching bases. Germline V gene lookup returns CDR1 LNHDA and CDR2 SQIVND (reference sequence). The CDR3 runs 15 residues. V was clipped by 2 bases and J by 3 bases, with 11 bases between them. The CDR3 reads CASSITLGSYNEQFF. CDR3 sequence (DNA): TGTGCCAGTAGTATAACGCTTGGGAGCTACAATGAGCAGTTCTTC.

This chain connects TRBV7-8 to TRBJ1-4, with 7 bases that match TRBD1. CDR3 length: 14 amino acids. The V gene's germline CDR1 is SGHVS and CDR2 FQNEAQ. Trimming removed 3 bases from V and 6 bases from J; junction bases left unmatched: 4. As DNA, the CDR3 is TGTGCCAGCAGCTTCCTTACAGGGGATGAAAAACTGTTTTTT. It encodes CASSFLTGDEKLFF.

The rearrangement joins TRBV10-3 to TRBJ2-1; 10 bases map to TRBD2. The CDR3 runs 17 residues. J gave up 10 bases and V 0 bases, and 12 bases lay outside the gene matches. From germline, CDR1 is ENHRY and CDR2 SYGVKD. As DNA, the CDR3 is TGTGCCATCAGTGAGTCGGCAGCGGGGGGGCCCCCGGGGGAGCAGTTCTTC. This encodes CAISESAAGGPPGEQFF.